The rows below give T cell receptor beta chains drawn from one sample of a study of blood T cell repertoires in COVID-19. Measured with immunoSEQ multiplex PCR; TCRdb has only the in-frame clones, and not every one. The table lists about 270,000 clones, around 87% of them singletons. The sample was PBMCs or T cells enriched from blood (not recorded which). The source of these receptors is a woman aged 18 to 35 who had recovered from COVID-19. Each CDR3 is given with its conserved first and last residue. D genes are given only for firm matches. The size of a clone is reported for some rows only, either as once, few or many, or as a class for expanded clones.

.	TRBJ2-3	.	TRBV19	CASSDQGRGTQYF	TGTGCCAGTAGTGATCAGGGTAGGGGTACGCAGTATTTT
.	TRBJ1-1	.	TRBV27	CASSGQGVGNTEAFF	TGTGCCAGCAGTGGGCAGGGTGTGGGGAACACTGAAGCTTTCTTT
.	TRBJ2-4	TRBD1	TRBV18	CASSPLGTGKNIQYF	TGTGCCAGCTCACCACTAGGGACAGGGAAAAACATTCAGTACTTC
once	TRBJ1-4	.	TRBV11-2	CASSQGQTTNEKLFF	TGTGCCAGCAGCCAAGGACAGACCACTAATGAAAAACTGTTTTTT
.	TRBJ2-3	.	TRBV20-1	CSALYGDTQYF	TGCAGTGCCCTATACGGGGATACGCAGTATTTT
.	TRBJ1-2	.	TRBV6-6	CASSPKGGNPNYGYTF	TGTGCCAGCAGTCCAAAGGGGGGGAATCCTAACTATGGCTACACCTTC
.	TRBJ1-3	.	TRBV6-1	CASSELELGSGNTIYF	TGTGCCAGCAGTGAACTGGAGTTGGGTTCTGGAAACACCATATATTTT
.	TRBJ2-7	.	TRBV7-8	CASSSGSARSYEQYF	TGTGCCAGCAGCTCGGGATCTGCAAGGTCCTACGAGCAGTACTTC
.	TRBJ1-1	.	TRBV11-2	CASSLVAGGTEAFF	TGTGCCAGCAGCTTAGTCGCGGGGGGCACTGAAGCTTTCTTT
.	TRBJ1-2	.	TRBV5-6	CASSTGSSTNYGYTF	TGTGCCAGCAGCACAGGCAGTTCAACTAACTATGGCTACACCTTC
few	TRBJ1-1	TRBD1	TRBV7-8	CASSIGTDGLNTEAFF	TGTGCCAGCAGCATTGGGACAGACGGATTGAACACTGAAGCTTTCTTT
.	TRBJ2-1	TRBD2	TRBV3-1/TRBV3-2	CASSQGTSGVPYNEQFF	TGTGCCAGCAGCCAAGGAACTAGCGGGGTTCCCTACAATGAGCAGTTCTTC
.	TRBJ1-1	.	TRBV5-1	CASSNEINTEAFF	TGCGCCAGCTCTAATGAAATCAACACTGAAGCTTTCTTT
.	TRBJ1-1	TRBD1	TRBV5-1	CASSHIPGDSTEAFF	TGCGCCAGCAGCCATATTCCGGGGGACAGCACTGAAGCTTTCTTT
few	TRBJ1-6	TRBD1	TRBV11-2	CASSYRGEQNSPLHF	TGTGCCAGCAGCTACAGGGGTGAGCAGAATTCACCCCTCCACTTT
.	TRBJ2-1	.	TRBV10-1	CACSSGVPNEQFF	TGCGCCTGTTCTTCGGGGGTCCCCAATGAGCAGTTCTTC
few	TRBJ1-1	TRBD1	TRBV5-1	CASSLYRGTEAFF	TGCGCCAGCAGCCTCTACAGGGGCACTGAAGCTTTCTTT
.	TRBJ2-1	TRBD2	TRBV6-1	CASSEGFVGRAENEQFF	TGTGCCAGCAGTGAAGGATTCGTAGGGAGGGCGGAAAATGAGCAGTTCTTC
.	TRBJ1-3	TRBD1	TRBV18	CASSPRQGVISGNTIYF	TGTGCCAGCTCACCACGACAGGGGGTCATCTCTGGAAACACCATATATTTT
.	TRBJ2-4	TRBD1	TRBV15	CATSRERTGLGLAKNIQYF	TGTGCCACCAGCAGGGAAAGGACAGGGTTGGGGCTAGCCAAAAACATTCAGTACTTC
.	TRBJ2-2	.	TRBV5-6	CASNYDSGLSNTGELFF	TGTGCCAGCAACTACGATTCGGGACTCTCGAACACCGGGGAGCTGTTTTTT
.	TRBJ2-4	.	TRBV19	CASSVGGSKNIQYF	TGTGCCAGTAGTGTTGGGGGGTCCAAAAACATTCAGTACTTC
.	TRBJ2-1	TRBD2	TRBV5-6	CASSYSGGANEQFF	TGTGCCAGCAGTTACAGCGGGGGGGCGAATGAGCAGTTCTTC
.	TRBJ2-1	.	TRBV30	CAGKDSYNEQFF	TGTGCCGGAAAAGACAGCTACAATGAGCAGTTCTTC
.	TRBJ1-2	.	TRBV5-1	CASSLVADYGYTF	TGCGCCAGCAGCTTGGTGGCGGACTATGGCTACACCTTC
.	TRBJ2-2	TRBD2	TRBV5-4	CASSLLASGNTGELFF	TGTGCCAGCAGCTTGTTGGCTAGCGGAAACACCGGGGAGCTGTTTTTT
.	TRBJ1-5	.	TRBV4-1	CASSQRQVDQPQHF	TGCGCCAGCAGCCAACGGCAGGTTGATCAGCCCCAGCATTTT
.	TRBJ2-5	TRBD1	TRBV5-1	CASSPGQRETQYF	TGCGCCAGCAGCCCGGGACAGCGAGAGACCCAGTACTTC
.	TRBJ2-2	.	TRBV14	CASSQEWLTGNTGELFF	TGTGCCAGCAGCCAAGAGTGGTTGACAGGGAACACCGGGGAGCTGTTTTTT
.	TRBJ1-2	TRBD1	TRBV11-2	CASSFVQGNYGYTF	TGTGCCAGCAGCTTCGTACAGGGGAACTATGGCTACACCTTC
.	TRBJ1-5	.	TRBV3-1/TRBV3-2	CASSQDGQGNQPQHF	TGTGCCAGCAGCCAAGATGGCCAGGGCAATCAGCCCCAGCATTTT
.	TRBJ2-7	TRBD2	TRBV6-5	CAIDPLAGGDYEQYF	TGTGCCATCGACCCCCTAGCGGGGGGAGACTACGAGCAGTACTTC
once	TRBJ1-5	.	TRBV19	CASNNGEPVSNQPQHF	TGTGCCAGTAATAATGGGGAGCCGGTTAGCAATCAGCCCCAGCATTTT
once	TRBJ1-4	TRBD1	TRBV30	CAWKPGQGDNEKLFF	TGTGCCTGGAAGCCGGGACAGGGAGATAATGAAAAACTGTTTTTT
.	TRBJ2-1	.	TRBV28	CASSPPAPGGDEQFF	TGTGCCAGCAGTCCGCCTGCTCCGGGCGGGGATGAGCAGTTCTTC
.	TRBJ1-2	TRBD1	TRBV11-2	CASTPDRGPGYTF	TGTGCCAGCACCCCGGACAGGGGGCCTGGCTACACCTTC
.	TRBJ1-1	TRBD1	TRBV27	CASSTDRVPPLNTEAFF	TGTGCCAGCAGTACAGACAGGGTTCCCCCCTTGAACACTGAAGCTTTCTTT
.	TRBJ2-7	TRBD2	TRBV9	CASSPQVTAGEQYF	TGTGCCAGCAGCCCTCAGGTTACAGCGGGAGAGCAGTACTTC
.	TRBJ1-1	TRBD1	TRBV7-9	CASSLGKTGGGWDTEAFF	TGTGCCAGCAGCTTAGGGAAGACAGGGGGCGGTTGGGACACTGAAGCTTTCTTT
.	TRBJ1-2	TRBD1	TRBV28	CASSLGQGSYGYTF	TGTGCCAGCAGTTTGGGACAGGGGAGCTATGGCTACACCTTC
.	TRBJ1-1	.	TRBV27	CASIPAYPNTEAFF	TGTGCCAGCATCCCAGCGTACCCGAACACTGAAGCTTTCTTT
.	TRBJ2-7	TRBD2	TRBV10-3	CAIRTGTSGEYEQYF	TGTGCCATCAGGACCGGGACTAGCGGGGAGTACGAGCAGTACTTC
.	TRBJ1-2	TRBD1	TRBV5-1	CASSLAGQPSYGYTF	TGCGCCAGCAGCTTGGCGGGACAGCCAAGCTATGGCTACACCTTC
.	TRBJ2-1	TRBD2	TRBV19	CASSKRGNEQFF	TGTGCCAGTAGTAAGCGGGGGAATGAGCAGTTCTTC
.	TRBJ2-2	TRBD2	TRBV5-1	CASSPGGEGFTGELFF	TGCGCCAGCAGCCCCGGCGGGGAGGGGTTTACCGGGGAGCTGTTTTTT
.	TRBJ1-2	.	TRBV19	CASSIDWRTLSYGYTF	TGTGCCAGTAGTATAGATTGGAGGACGTTAAGCTATGGCTACACCTTC